This section outlines one TCR beta chain sequence together with its context. Antigen: not known. TCRdb keeps only in-frame clones here, not all; method: immunoSEQ multiplex PCR. Here the sample spans about 33,000 clones, 84% being singletons. The data derive from a study of OX40 agonist ivuxolimab in advanced cancers. Across the study: Patients in dose escalation had liver, melanoma, kidney or head and neck cancers. Study-level results: Low normalized T-cell clonal expansion also characterized some of the nonresponders. Among expanded peripheral T cells, antigen specificity went undetermined.

With 4 bases removed from V and 2 bases from J, the gap between germline ends came to 17 bases. Germline V CDR1 and CDR2: SGHDT, YYEEEE. CDR3 length equals 16 residues. The V and J genes are TRBV5-6 and TRBJ2-3; either TRBD1 or TRBD2 may fit D (6 bases each). This receptor was identified in an adult with an advanced solid tumor such as melanoma, head and neck, liver or kidney cancer. Here the sequenced sample was CD4+ or CD8+ T cells sorted from blood, taken in a trial of the OX40 agonist ivuxolimab. The CDR3 here is CASSPGAGFVTDTQYF. Written as DNA, the CDR3 is TGTGCCAGCAGCCCGGGGGCGGGATTTGTCACAGATACGCAGTATTTT.